This T cell receptor beta chain stems from a study of cytotoxic CD8 clonotypes in ibrutinib-treated CLL. For this clone: What it binds is not known.

Sequencing was performed with immunoSEQ multiplex PCR; in TCRdb, only in-frame clones are kept and a portion is missing. The sample records about 76,000 clones, 70% to 90% being singletons. Study results and limitations: Higher clonality was seen at ibrutinib response and a return toward baseline at progression. Under treatment, the uncommon public clonotypes either contracted or remained stable.

The CDR3 runs 15 residues. V lost 7 bases and J 1 base, leaving 16 bases between the germline ends. CDR1 LNHDA and CDR2 SQIVND come from the germline V gene (reference sequence). This clonotype was sampled from a human donor with chronic lymphocytic leukemia. The chain has TRBV19 and TRBJ1-1; D is undetermined. The source material was PBMCs, sampled before ibrutinib treatment. CDR3 amino acids: CASIPLGYGNTEAFF. CDR3 coding DNA: TGTGCCAGTATTCCGCTTGGGTATGGGAACACTGAAGCTTTCTTT.